This TCR beta chain comes out of a study of blood T cell repertoires in COVID-19. Study-level background: Sample material is recorded as cDNA or gDNA derived from T cells, B-cell-depleted T cells, or PBMCs.

Original processing notes: Counts of nucleated cells, estimated from reference gene primer amplification, were obtained. Clones were sequenced by immunoSEQ multiplex PCR, and TCRdb holds only the in-frame ones, with some missing. D and trimming were read from the DNA, whereas the V and J calls and clone size are those reported in that table. The data show about 160,000 clones, around 82% seen once. CDR1 SGHDT and CDR2 YYEEEE come from the germline V gene. CDR3 length: 16 amino acids. V trimming: 4 bases; J trimming: 3 bases; junction bases outside the gene matches: 5. In terms of age and location, participants ranged from roughly 18 to 90 years and lived in about two dozen US areas.

The chain employs TRBV5-6 and TRBJ2-2, with 11 nucleotides matching TRBD1. The material sequenced was PBMCs or T cells enriched from blood (not recorded which). The TCR was taken from a man aged 60 to 69 who had recovered from COVID-19. The CDR3 nucleotides read TGTGCCAGCAGCCCCGGGACAGGGGGGGACACCGGGGAGCTGTTTTTT. Protein product: CASSPGTGGDTGELFF.